A selection of T cell receptor beta chains follows, all from one sample in a study of T-cell reconstitution after alpha-beta-depleted transplantation in children. TCRdb fed the PCR reads into MiXCR, producing one record per CDR3 protein. The table lists hundreds of thousands of distinct CDR3 sequences, around 23% of them singletons. Sequenced material: PBMCs, mostly from graft donor cells, taken 360 days after TCRalphabeta/CD19-depleted stem cell transplant. These TCRs come from a boy under two years old who had a stem cell transplant for acute myeloid leukemia, so the T cells may come from the graft donor. Both conserved end residues are part of each CDR3. The D gene is left open where the match is weak. Not all rows give a size; the values are once, few, many and, for expanded clones, a class.

clone_size: -
v_call: TRBV29-1
j_call: TRBJ2-3
d_call: -
cdr3_aa: CSVDLSGAADTQYF
cdr3_nt: TGCAGCGTTGATTTGTCGGGGGCTGCAGATACGCAGTATTTT

clone_size: few
v_call: TRBV7-2
j_call: TRBJ2-3
d_call: TRBD2
cdr3_aa: CASSRPTSGASTDTQYF
cdr3_nt: TGTGCCAGCAGCCGCCCGACTAGCGGGGCTAGCACAGATACGCAGTATTTT

clone_size: few
v_call: TRBV6-1
j_call: TRBJ2-1
d_call: TRBD2
cdr3_aa: CASTLLPERGAYNEQFF
cdr3_nt: TGTGCCAGCACCCTCCTTCCTGAGCGGGGGGCCTACAATGAGCAGTTCTTC

clone_size: few
v_call: TRBV6-5
j_call: TRBJ1-1
d_call: -
cdr3_aa: CASSYVRQTNTEAFF
cdr3_nt: TGTGCCAGCAGTTACGTTAGACAGACGAACACTGAAGCTTTCTTT

clone_size: once
v_call: TRBV5-1
j_call: TRBJ1-1
d_call: -
cdr3_aa: CASSLASDGNTEAFF
cdr3_nt: TGCGCCAGCAGCTTGGCCTCGGACGGGAACACTGAAGCTTTCTTT

clone_size: -
v_call: TRBV27
j_call: TRBJ2-3
d_call: -
cdr3_aa: CASSFGSRADTQYF
cdr3_nt: TGTGCCAGCAGTTTCGGCAGCCGGGCAGATACGCAGTATTTT

clone_size: many
v_call: TRBV11-2
j_call: TRBJ2-3
d_call: TRBD2
cdr3_aa: CASSLTSGGGTDTQYF
cdr3_nt: TGTGCCAGCAGCTTAACTAGCGGGGGGGGCACAGATACGCAGTATTTT

clone_size: -
v_call: TRBV2
j_call: TRBJ2-3
d_call: -
cdr3_aa: CASRRELGLVDTQYF
cdr3_nt: TGTGCCAGCAGGAGGGAACTAGGGCTCGTAGATACGCAGTATTTT

clone_size: -
v_call: TRBV6-5
j_call: TRBJ1-1
d_call: -
cdr3_aa: CASSHETSVMDAFF
cdr3_nt: TGTGCCAGCAGCCATGAGACATCGGTAATGGACGCTTTCTTT

clone_size: few
v_call: TRBV6-5
j_call: TRBJ2-1
d_call: -
cdr3_aa: CASSYSTRYRSSYNEQFF
cdr3_nt: TGTGCCAGCAGTTACTCGACTCGTTACAGGAGCTCCTACAATGAGCAGTTCTTC

clone_size: -
v_call: TRBV18
j_call: TRBJ1-1
d_call: -
cdr3_aa: CASSNSPGRADTEAFF
cdr3_nt: TGTGCCAGCTCAAATTCACCCGGCAGGGCAGACACTGAAGCTTTCTTT

clone_size: few
v_call: TRBV28
j_call: TRBJ2-3
d_call: TRBD1
cdr3_aa: CASSSPVAGQAYDTQYF
cdr3_nt: TGTGCCAGCAGTTCACCGGTTGCGGGACAGGCCTATGATACGCAGTATTTT

clone_size: -
v_call: TRBV20-1
j_call: TRBJ1-1
d_call: -
cdr3_aa: CSARSSGDTEAFF
cdr3_nt: TGCAGTGCTCGATCTTCAGGGGACACTGAAGCTTTCTTT

clone_size: few
v_call: TRBV20-1
j_call: TRBJ1-3
d_call: -
cdr3_aa: CSARADTWISGNTIYF
cdr3_nt: TGCAGTGCTAGGGCGGACACCTGGATCTCTGGAAACACCATATATTTT

clone_size: -
v_call: TRBV20-1
j_call: TRBJ1-4
d_call: -
cdr3_aa: CSINEPRDNEKLFF
cdr3_nt: TGCAGTATCAATGAGCCACGTGATAATGAAAAACTGTTTTTT

clone_size: -
v_call: TRBV6-5
j_call: TRBJ2-5
d_call: -
cdr3_aa: CASSYRGLDQTQYF
cdr3_nt: TGTGCCAGCAGTTATAGAGGTTTAGATCAGACCCAGTACTTC

clone_size: -
v_call: TRBV20-1
j_call: TRBJ2-3
d_call: -
cdr3_aa: CSARSLARALSTDTQYF
cdr3_nt: TGCAGTGCTAGGTCCCTAGCTAGAGCGTTAAGCACAGATACGCAGTATTTT

clone_size: few
v_call: TRBV5-1
j_call: TRBJ2-1
d_call: -
cdr3_aa: CASQQGNEQFF
cdr3_nt: TGCGCCAGCCAACAGGGTAATGAGCAGTTCTTC

clone_size: -
v_call: TRBV15
j_call: TRBJ2-1
d_call: -
cdr3_aa: CATSEGGYYNEQFF
cdr3_nt: TGTGCCACCAGCGAGGGGGGATACTACAATGAGCAGTTCTTC

clone_size: -
v_call: TRBV4-1
j_call: TRBJ2-1
d_call: -
cdr3_aa: CASSGRFNEQFF
cdr3_nt: TGCGCCAGCAGTGGCAGGTTCAATGAGCAGTTCTTC

clone_size: many
v_call: TRBV20-1
j_call: TRBJ1-1
d_call: -
cdr3_aa: CSATPSRQAYTEAFF
cdr3_nt: TGCAGTGCTACTCCTTCTCGACAGGCTTACACTGAAGCTTTCTTT

clone_size: few
v_call: TRBV12-3/TRBV12-4
j_call: TRBJ2-2
d_call: -
cdr3_aa: CASSRDPTGELFF
cdr3_nt: TGTGCCAGCAGTCGGGACCCCACCGGGGAGCTGTTTTTT

clone_size: few
v_call: TRBV2
j_call: TRBJ2-1
d_call: TRBD2
cdr3_aa: CASSKGLAGGRSSYNEQFF
cdr3_nt: TGTGCCAGCAGTAAGGGACTAGCGGGGGGCCGGAGCTCCTACAATGAGCAGTTCTTC

clone_size: few
v_call: TRBV20-1
j_call: TRBJ2-1
d_call: -
cdr3_aa: CSAPTASSYNEQFF
cdr3_nt: TGCAGTGCCCCAACAGCTAGCTCCTACAATGAGCAGTTCTTC

clone_size: -
v_call: TRBV10-2
j_call: TRBJ1-5
d_call: -
cdr3_aa: CASSDPRRGGNQPQHF
cdr3_nt: TGCGCCAGCAGTGACCCACGCCGGGGTGGAAATCAGCCCCAGCATTTT

clone_size: many
v_call: TRBV12-3/TRBV12-4
j_call: TRBJ2-1
d_call: TRBD2
cdr3_aa: CASNPGLAGDISYNEQFF
cdr3_nt: TGTGCCAGCAACCCTGGACTAGCGGGGGACATCTCCTACAATGAGCAGTTCTTC

clone_size: -
v_call: TRBV6-1
j_call: TRBJ2-2
d_call: TRBD1
cdr3_aa: CASTSYRGQTGELFF
cdr3_nt: TGTGCCAGCACCTCGTACAGGGGGCAAACCGGGGAGCTGTTTTTT

clone_size: few
v_call: TRBV10-3
j_call: TRBJ2-1
d_call: TRBD2
cdr3_aa: CAISEGTREANEQFF
cdr3_nt: TGTGCCATCAGTGAAGGGACTAGGGAGGCCAATGAGCAGTTCTTC

clone_size: -
v_call: TRBV27
j_call: TRBJ2-6
d_call: -
cdr3_aa: CASSPLQGKSGANVLTF
cdr3_nt: TGTGCCAGCAGTCCCCTACAGGGAAAGTCTGGGGCCAACGTCCTGACTTTC

clone_size: few
v_call: TRBV20-1
j_call: TRBJ2-3
d_call: -
cdr3_aa: CSATQDLQPMQDTQYF
cdr3_nt: TGCAGTGCTACCCAAGATCTCCAGCCCATGCAAGATACGCAGTATTTT

clone_size: -
v_call: TRBV27
j_call: TRBJ2-5
d_call: TRBD1
cdr3_aa: CASSPSWTGDQETQYF
cdr3_nt: TGTGCCAGCAGTCCCTCTTGGACAGGGGACCAAGAGACCCAGTACTTC

clone_size: many
v_call: TRBV7-2
j_call: TRBJ2-7
d_call: -
cdr3_aa: CASSLEGVGVPYEQYF
cdr3_nt: TGTGCCAGCAGCTTAGAAGGGGTGGGGGTACCCTACGAGCAGTACTTC

clone_size: many
v_call: TRBV7-3
j_call: TRBJ2-3
d_call: -
cdr3_aa: CASSSIGGDTDTQYF
cdr3_nt: TGTGCCAGCAGCTCCATCGGGGGAGACACAGATACGCAGTATTTT

clone_size: few
v_call: TRBV15
j_call: TRBJ2-7
d_call: TRBD1
cdr3_aa: CATSRTGASYEQYF
cdr3_nt: TGTGCCACCAGCAGGACAGGGGCCTCCTACGAGCAGTACTTC